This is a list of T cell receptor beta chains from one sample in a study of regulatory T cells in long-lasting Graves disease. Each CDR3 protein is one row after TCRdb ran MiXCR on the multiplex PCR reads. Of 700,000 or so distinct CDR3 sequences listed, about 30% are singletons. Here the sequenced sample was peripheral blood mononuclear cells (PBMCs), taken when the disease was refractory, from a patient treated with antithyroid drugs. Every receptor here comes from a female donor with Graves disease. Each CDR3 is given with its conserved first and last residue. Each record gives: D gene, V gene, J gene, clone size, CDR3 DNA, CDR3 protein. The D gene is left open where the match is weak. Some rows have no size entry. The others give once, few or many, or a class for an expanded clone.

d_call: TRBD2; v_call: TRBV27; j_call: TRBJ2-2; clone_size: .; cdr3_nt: TGTGCCAGCAGCTCAATAGCGGGGGCGAACACCGGGGAGCTGTTTTTT; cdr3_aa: CASSSIAGANTGELFF
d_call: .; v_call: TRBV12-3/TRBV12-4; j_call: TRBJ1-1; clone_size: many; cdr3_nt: TGTGCCAGCAGTCTACAGGGTAGGGACACTGAAGCTTTCTTT; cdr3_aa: CASSLQGRDTEAFF
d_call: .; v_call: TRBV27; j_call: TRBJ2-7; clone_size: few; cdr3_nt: TGTGCCAGCAGTTTATTCGGACAGTACGAGCAGTACTTC; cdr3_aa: CASSLFGQYEQYF
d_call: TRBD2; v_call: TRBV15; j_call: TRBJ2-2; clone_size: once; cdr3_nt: TGTGCCACCAGCAGCACTAGCGGCACCGGGGAGCTGTTTTTT; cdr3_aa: CATSSTSGTGELFF
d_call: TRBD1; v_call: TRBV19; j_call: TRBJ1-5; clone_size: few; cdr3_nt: TGTGCCAGCAGTAAACAGGGGTTACGCAATCAGCCCCAGCATTTT; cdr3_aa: CASSKQGLRNQPQHF
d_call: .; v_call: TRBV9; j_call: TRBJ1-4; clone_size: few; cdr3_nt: TGTGCCAGCTCGAGGGGGGATCCTAATGAAAAACTGTTTTTT; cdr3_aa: CASSRGDPNEKLFF
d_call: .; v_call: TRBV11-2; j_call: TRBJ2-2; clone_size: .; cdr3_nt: TGTGCCAGCAGCTTAATGGCCCAGGGTGCCGGGGAGCTGTTTTTT; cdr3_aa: CASSLMAQGAGELFF
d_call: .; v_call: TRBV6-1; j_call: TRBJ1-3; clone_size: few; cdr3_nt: TGTGCCAGCAGTGAAGCATGGACGCGAGACACCATATATTTT; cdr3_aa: CASSEAWTRDTIYF
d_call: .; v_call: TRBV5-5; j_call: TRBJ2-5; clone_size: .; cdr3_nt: TGTGCCAGCAGCTTGGTAGGGTCCCCCGAGATCGAAGAGACCCAGTACTTC; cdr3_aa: CASSLVGSPEIEETQYF
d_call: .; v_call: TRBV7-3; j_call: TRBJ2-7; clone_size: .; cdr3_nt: TGTGCCAGCAACAACGGGCCCGGGGAGCAGTACTTC; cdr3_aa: CASNNGPGEQYF
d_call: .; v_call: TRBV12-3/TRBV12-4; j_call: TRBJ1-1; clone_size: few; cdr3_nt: TGTGCCAGCAGTCTACTAGGCGGACAGTCTGAAGCTTTCTTT; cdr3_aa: CASSLLGGQSEAFF